This T cell receptor (beta chain) was identified in a study of blood T cell repertoires in COVID-19. The CDR3 is 13 residues long. Trimming removed 9 bases from V and 6 bases from J, with 12 bases in between. The germline V gene encodes CDR1 LNHDA and CDR2 SQIVND (reference sequence). Generated by immunoSEQ multiplex PCR, the TCRdb table keeps only in-frame clones and is missing some. Of about 94,000 clones in the sample, approximately 83% were seen once. The sequence was collected from a man in his fifties or sixties with acute or convalescent COVID-19. This chain joins TRBV19 and TRBJ1-6, with a possible D match to TRBD1 (6 bases). The specimen sequenced was peripheral blood. CDR3 loop: CASRGGPNSPLHF. The CDR3, as DNA: TGTGCCAGCCGCGGGGGCCCTAATTCACCCCTCCACTTT.